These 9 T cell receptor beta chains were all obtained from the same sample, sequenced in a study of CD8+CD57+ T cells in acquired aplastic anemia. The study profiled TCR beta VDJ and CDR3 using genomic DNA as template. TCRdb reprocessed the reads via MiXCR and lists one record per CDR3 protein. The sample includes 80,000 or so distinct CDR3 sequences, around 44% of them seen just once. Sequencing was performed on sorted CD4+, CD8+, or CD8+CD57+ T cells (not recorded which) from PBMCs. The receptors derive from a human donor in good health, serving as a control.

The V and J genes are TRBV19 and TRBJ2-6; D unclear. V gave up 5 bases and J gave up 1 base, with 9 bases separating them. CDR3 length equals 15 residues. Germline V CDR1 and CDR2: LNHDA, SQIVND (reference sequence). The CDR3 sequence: CASSSSLSGANVLTF. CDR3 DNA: TGTGCCAGTAGTTCCTCCCTATCTGGGGCCAACGTCCTGACTTTC.

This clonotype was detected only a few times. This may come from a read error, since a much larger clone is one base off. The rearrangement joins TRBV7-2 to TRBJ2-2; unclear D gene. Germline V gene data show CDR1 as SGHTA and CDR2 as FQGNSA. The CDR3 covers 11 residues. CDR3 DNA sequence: TGTGTCAGCAGCTTCCCCGGGGAGCTGTTTTTT. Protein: CVSSFPGELFF.

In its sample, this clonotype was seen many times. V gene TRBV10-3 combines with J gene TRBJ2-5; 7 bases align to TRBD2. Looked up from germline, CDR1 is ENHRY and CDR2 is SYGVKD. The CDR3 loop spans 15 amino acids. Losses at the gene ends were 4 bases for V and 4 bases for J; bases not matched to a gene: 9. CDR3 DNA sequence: TGTGCCATCAGTGTTTTGGGGGGGGAGACAGAGACCCAGTACTTC. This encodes CAISVLGGETETQYF.

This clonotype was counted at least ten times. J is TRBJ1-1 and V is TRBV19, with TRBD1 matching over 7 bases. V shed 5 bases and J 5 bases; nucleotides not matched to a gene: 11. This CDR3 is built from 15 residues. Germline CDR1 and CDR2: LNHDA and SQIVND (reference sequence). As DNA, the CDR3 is TGTGCCAGTAGTCTAATGACAGGGAGGATGACTGAAGCTTTCTTT. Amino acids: CASSLMTGRMTEAFF.

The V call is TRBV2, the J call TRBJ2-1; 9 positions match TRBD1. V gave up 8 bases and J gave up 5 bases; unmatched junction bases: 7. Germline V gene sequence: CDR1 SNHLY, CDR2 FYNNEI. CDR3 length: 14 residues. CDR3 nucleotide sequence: TGTGCCAGCCTCCGGGACAGGGCGGACAATGAGCAGTTCTTC. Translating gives CASLRDRADNEQFF.

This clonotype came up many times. The CDR3 here is CSVEGPPGGAVNTEAFF. For the CDR3, the DNA is TGCAGCGTTGAAGGGCCCCCAGGGGGCGCGGTGAACACTGAAGCTTTCTTT. The rearrangement links TRBV29-1 to TRBJ1-1; TRBD1 matches at 8 bases. Trimming cost V 1 base and J 0 bases; bases outside gene matches: 10. Per the germline V gene, CDR1 is SQVTM and CDR2 is ANQGSEA. The CDR3 contains 17 residues.

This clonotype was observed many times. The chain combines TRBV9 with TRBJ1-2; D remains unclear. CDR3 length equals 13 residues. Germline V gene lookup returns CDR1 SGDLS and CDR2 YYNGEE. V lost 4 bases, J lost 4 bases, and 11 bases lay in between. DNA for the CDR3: TGTGCCAGCAGCTCAAGCGCCGGCTATGGCTACACCTTC. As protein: CASSSSAGYGYTF.

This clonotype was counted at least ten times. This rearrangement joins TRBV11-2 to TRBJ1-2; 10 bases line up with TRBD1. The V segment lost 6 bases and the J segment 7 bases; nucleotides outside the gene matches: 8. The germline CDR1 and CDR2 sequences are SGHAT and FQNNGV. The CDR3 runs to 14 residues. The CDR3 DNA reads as TGTGCCAGCAGTCAACCCGGGACAGGGGTTGGCTACACCTTC. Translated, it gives CASSQPGTGVGYTF. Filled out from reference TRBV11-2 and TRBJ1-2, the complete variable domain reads EAGVAQSPRYKIIEKRQSVAFWCNPISGHATLYWYQQILGQGPKLLIQFQNNGVVDDSQLPKDRFSAERLKGVDSTLKIQPAKLEDSAVYLCASSQPGTGVGYTFGSGTRLTVV.

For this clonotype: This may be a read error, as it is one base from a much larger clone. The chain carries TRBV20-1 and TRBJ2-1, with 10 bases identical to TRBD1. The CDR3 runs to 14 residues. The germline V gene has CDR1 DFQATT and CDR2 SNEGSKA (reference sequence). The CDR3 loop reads CGAPDRGRRNEQFF. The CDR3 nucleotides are TGCGGTGCTCCCGACAGGGGGCGTCGGAATGAGCAGTTCTTC.